The 7 T cell receptor beta chains reported below all come from one sample, sequenced in a study of blood T cells in healthy people across ages. Combining a sample-barcoded 5' primer with a J-beta primer mix, a second PCR ran for roughly 6 to 12 cycles. TCRdb redid the calling of the 5' RACE reads with MiXCR, one entry per CDR3 protein. Among about 640,000 distinct CDR3 sequences, approximately 50% were seen once, and the ten largest hold approximately 37%. Sequencing used blood. These TCRs come from a man aged 55 to 70 in good health.

The chain carries TRBV6-1 and TRBJ1-1, with 7 nucleotides matching TRBD1. V trimming: 2 bases; J trimming: 6 bases; junction bases outside the gene matches: 6. The CDR3 totals 14 residues. Per the germline V gene, CDR1 is MNHNS and CDR2 is SASEGT. The CDR3 DNA follows: TGTGCCAGCAGTGAACCCCGACAGGGTTCTGAAGCTTTCTTT. Its translation: CASSEPRQGSEAFF.

This chain joins TRBV21-1 and TRBJ2-4; the DNA was not compared with TRBD1, the D call given in the table. TRBV21-1 is noted as a pseudogene. The CDR3 has 17 residues. The CDR3 here is CASSKALGREAKNIQYF. In nucleotides, the CDR3 is TGTGCCAGCAGCAAAGCTTTGGGCAGGGAAGCCAAAAACATTCAGTACTTC.

V and J are TRBV2 and TRBJ2-5; the D gene is possibly TRBD1 (6 bases). The CDR3 runs 15 residues. The germline V gene encodes CDR1 SNHLY and CDR2 FYNNEI. Trimming cost V 5 bases and J 0 bases, with 13 bases left between them. In DNA, the CDR3 is TGTGCCAGCAGTCCATCTACAGGGTACCAAGAGACCCAGTACTTC. Amino acids: CASSPSTGYQETQYF.

The chain has TRBV9 and TRBJ1-1; TRBD1 aligns across 11 bases. This CDR3 spans 14 amino acids. Germline V gene sequence: CDR1 SGDLS, CDR2 YYNGEE. Trimming removed 4 bases from V and 7 bases from J; junction bases left unmatched: 6. Here the CDR3 DNA reads TGTGCCAGCAGCTTAGGGACAGGGGGTAGTGAAGCTTTCTTT. Translation gives CASSLGTGGSEAFF.

This chain uses TRBV7-2 with TRBJ2-3; TRBD2 matches 11 bases. The ends lost 5 bases at V and 1 base at J; junction bases unmatched: 8. The germline gives CDR1 SGHTA, CDR2 FQGNSA. This CDR3 contains 17 residues. The CDR3 DNA follows: TGTGCCAGCAGCGGCAGTAGCGGGGGGGCCGGCACAGATACGCAGTATTTT. Translated: CASSGSSGGAGTDTQYF. Full variable domain (missing parts from reference TRBV7-2 and TRBJ2-3): GAGVSQSPSNKVTEKGKDVELRCDPISGHTALYWYRQSLGQGLEFLIYFQGNSAPDKSGLPSDRFSAERTGGSVSTLTIQRTQQEDSAVYLCASSGSSGGAGTDTQYFGPGTRLTVL.

This clonotype was counted once. CDR3 loop: CSGRPLAKNIQYF. Written as DNA, the CDR3 is TGCAGCGGTCGTCCTTTAGCCAAAAACATTCAGTACTTC. The rearrangement uses TRBV29-1 and TRBJ2-4, with unresolved D. Germline assignment: CDR1 SQVTM and CDR2 ANQGSEA. The CDR3 contains 13 residues. Trimming cost V 7 bases and J 0 bases, with 10 bases left between them.

This clonotype was recorded a few times. The chain is built from TRBV5-1 and TRBJ1-2; maybe TRBD1 (5 bases). The V gene lost 3 bases and the J gene lost 5 bases, with 14 bases spanning the gap. Germline assignment: CDR1 SGHRS and CDR2 YFSETQ. This CDR3 has 14 residues. This CDR3 reads CASSYEKGRYGYTF. The DNA for the CDR3 is TGCGCCAGCAGCTATGAGAAGGGGAGGTATGGCTACACCTTC.